These T cell receptor beta chains were read from a single sample in a study of blood T cell repertoires in COVID-19. The table came from immunoSEQ multiplex PCR; TCRdb's copy has only in-frame clones and leaves some out. The table lists some 140,000 clones, around three quarters of them singletons. The sample consisted of peripheral blood. The origin of the receptors is a human donor in a cohort sampled during active COVID-19. Both conserved end residues are part of each CDR3. The D gene is left open where the match is weak. Some rows mark clone size as missing; the rest say once, few, many or name a class of expanded clone.

TRBJ2-7 | TRBD1 | TRBV19 | NA | TGTGCCAGTAGTTCCGACAGGGGCTACGAGCAGTACTTC | CASSSDRGYEQYF
TRBJ2-2 | TRBD1 | TRBV6-5 | NA | TGTGCCAGCAGCTACGGACAGGGGAGAAACACCGGGGAGCTGTTTTTT | CASSYGQGRNTGELFF
TRBJ2-7 | TRBD1 | TRBV4-1 | NA | TGCGCCAGCAGCCAAGAGGGCGGACAGGCCTACGAGCAGTACTTC | CASSQEGGQAYEQYF
TRBJ1-2 | NA | TRBV6-5 | NA | TGTGCCAGCAGCGGGACCACAGGGAACTATGGCTACACCTTC | CASSGTTGNYGYTF
TRBJ1-1 | TRBD1 | TRBV27 | NA | TGTGCCAGCAGTTTATCGGCCTACAGGGGGCCAGTCATCACTGAAGCTTTCTTT | CASSLSAYRGPVITEAFF
TRBJ2-7 | NA | TRBV27 | NA | TGTGCCAGCAGGCCGGACCCGGACAGCTCCTACGAGCAGTACTTC | CASRPDPDSSYEQYF
TRBJ1-6 | NA | TRBV4-2 | NA | TGTGCCAGCAGCCAAGAGACTGCGGATTCACCCCTCCACTTT | CASSQETADSPLHF
TRBJ1-1 | TRBD1 | TRBV2 | NA | TGTGCCAGCAGTGAGGTCGACAGGGTGAACACTGAAGCTTTCTTT | CASSEVDRVNTEAFF
TRBJ2-7 | NA | TRBV5-6 | NA | TGTGCCAGCAGCTTTCAGGGAAAGTCCTACGAGCAGTACTTC | CASSFQGKSYEQYF
TRBJ2-1 | TRBD1 | TRBV5-1 | NA | TGCGCCAGCAGCATCGGACAGGGGCGGACGGTCAATGAGCAGTTCTTC | CASSIGQGRTVNEQFF
TRBJ1-1 | NA | TRBV5-1 | few | TGCGCCAGCAGCAGAACAGGTGGCACTGAAGCTTTCTTT | CASSRTGGTEAFF
TRBJ2-3 | NA | TRBV6-2/TRBV6-3 | NA | TGTGCCAGCAGTTACTACGACAGAGATACGCAGTATTTT | CASSYYDRDTQYF
TRBJ2-5 | NA | TRBV7-2 | NA | TGTGCCAGCAGCCTTAGCGGGACCCAGTACTTC | CASSLSGTQYF